One and the same sample provided the 26 T cell receptor beta chains below, sequenced in a study of blood T cell repertoires in COVID-19 (dated by TCRdb to 2019 to 2021). Library generation was performed with the immunoSEQ multiplex PCR assay. TCRdb's version of the immuneACCESS table is confined to in-frame rearrangements and falls short of the full clone set. An unresolved V gene accounts for under half of the shortfall where checked; the remainder is of unknown origin. Within this sample are about 220,000 clones, with nearly 90% of them counted one time only. The ten largest clones represent more than 13% of the sample. Sequenced material: PBMCs or T cells enriched from blood (not recorded which). These receptors all stem from a man aged 25 to 45 who had been exposed to COVID-19.

This clone was seen a handful of times. This chain joins TRBV4-1 and TRBJ1-3; the match to TRBD1 covers 8 bases. J gave up 3 bases and V 2 bases, and 6 bases lay outside the gene matches. Per the germline V gene, CDR1 is MGHRA and CDR2 is YSYEKL. This CDR3 has 16 residues. As DNA, the CDR3 is TGCGCCAGCAGCCAACCAGCAGGGGGCGGTGGAAACACCATATATTTT. Protein: CASSQPAGGGGNTIYF.

J is TRBJ2-7 and V is TRBV12-5; possibly TRBD2 for D (5 bases). Between the trimmed V and J ends, which lost 0 bases and 2 bases, there was a span of 23 bases. The V gene's germline CDR1 is LGHNT and CDR2 FRNRAP. CDR3 length equals 19 residues. In DNA form, the CDR3 reads TGTGCTAGTGGTTTGGTATTAGTCCGCCAGGAGCGGTACACCTACGAGCAGTACTTC. Residues: CASGLVLVRQERYTYEQYF. Filled out from reference TRBV12-5 and TRBJ2-7, the complete variable domain reads DARVTQTPRHKVTEMGQEVTMRCQPILGHNTVFWYRQTMMQGLELLAYFRNRAPLDDSGMPKDRFSAEMPDATLATLKIQPSEPRDSAVYFCASGLVLVRQERYTYEQYFGPGTRLTVT.

The chain links TRBV20-1 to TRBJ1-2, with unresolved D. Germline CDR1 reads DFQATT; CDR2 reads SNEGSKA (reference sequence). The length of the CDR3 is 11 residues. The V gene lost 3 bases and the J gene lost 7 bases, with 9 bases spanning the gap. The CDR3 sequence is CSARTEGGYTF. The CDR3 DNA follows: TGCAGTGCTAGGACGGAGGGTGGCTACACCTTC.

This chain connects TRBV5-6 to TRBJ2-7, with 9 bases aligning to TRBD1. The ends lost 1 base at V and 6 bases at J; junction bases unmatched: 8. Germline V gene data show CDR1 as SGHDT and CDR2 as YYEEEE. The length of the CDR3 is 15 residues. CDR3 region: CASSLRTGVGVEQYF. CDR3 in DNA: TGTGCCAGCAGCTTGCGGACAGGGGTAGGTGTCGAGCAGTACTTC.

This sequence joins TRBV10-3 and TRBJ1-1; the D is unclear. Germline V gene lookup returns CDR1 ENHRY and CDR2 SYGVKD. The CDR3 is 14 amino acids. Trimming stripped 0 bases from V and 3 bases from J, with 8 bases between. The CDR3 DNA reads as TGTGCCATCAGTGAGTCAGGAGTTCACACTGAAGCTTTCTTT. It codes for CAISESGVHTEAFF.

The chain uses TRBV3-1 (or the pseudogene TRBV3-2) and TRBJ2-7, with TRBD2 matching 8 bases. Trimming removed 4 bases from V and 2 bases from J; junction bases left unmatched: 4. There are 14 residues in the CDR3. CDR1 LGHDT and CDR2 YNNKEL come from the germline V gene (reference sequence). Here the CDR3 DNA reads TGTGCCAGCAGCCGATCAGCGGGGGCCTACGAGCAGTACTTC. Residues: CASSRSAGAYEQYF.

The J gene is TRBJ2-1, the V gene TRBV11-2, with 10 bases identical to TRBD1. V was pared by 5 bases and J by 8 bases, with 12 bases of the junction left unmatched. This CDR3 comprises 16 residues. The germline V gene encodes CDR1 SGHAT and CDR2 FQNNGV. The DNA for the CDR3 is TGTGCCAGCAGCCAATCGACAGGGGGCTTTGGCCATGAGCAGTTCTTC. It encodes CASSQSTGGFGHEQFF.

The J gene is TRBJ2-1, the V gene TRBV19; possible D gene TRBD2, 7 bases. Germline CDR1 LNHDA, CDR2 SQIVND (reference sequence). V lost 7 bases to trimming and J lost 6 bases, with 22 bases between them. This CDR3 is built from 16 residues. The CDR3 bases are TGTGCCAGTACCACAATGAGGGGGGGGGCCGCCAATGAGCAGTTCTTC. This translates into CASTTMRGGAANEQFF.

This chain links TRBV4-2 with TRBJ2-3, with 9 bases that match TRBD2. The CDR3 runs to 20 residues. V trimming: 0 bases; J trimming: 8 bases; junction bases outside the gene matches: 21. CDR1 is LGHNA and CDR2 is YNFKEQ in the germline V gene. The CDR3 loop reads CASSQETPGARGGVSSTQYF. CDR3 DNA: TGTGCCAGCAGCCAAGAGACCCCAGGTGCCCGCGGGGGGGTGTCTAGTACGCAGTATTTT.

The chain uses TRBV4-1 and TRBJ1-4; 9 bases align to TRBD1. CDR1 is MGHRA, CDR2 YSYEKL, per germline. Losses at the gene ends were 2 bases for V and 4 bases for J; bases not matched to a gene: 2. The CDR3 runs to 15 residues. The DNA for the CDR3 is TGCGCCAGCAGCCAAACGGGACAGGGTAATGAAAAACTGTTTTTT. It codes for CASSQTGQGNEKLFF.

The chain uses TRBV6-5 and TRBJ2-1, with 8 bases lining up with TRBD1. V shed 6 bases and J 9 bases; nucleotides not matched to a gene: 7. This CDR3 comprises 13 residues. Germline V gene data show CDR1 as MNHEY and CDR2 as SVGAGI. The CDR3 loop reads CASSYRQGSEQFF. CDR3 DNA sequence: TGTGCCAGCAGCTACCGACAGGGGAGTGAGCAGTTCTTC.

The rearrangement links TRBV30 to TRBJ2-1; 9 nucleotides align to TRBD1. V trimming: 0 bases; J trimming: 4 bases; junction bases outside the gene matches: 4. Germline loops: CDR1 GTSNPN, CDR2 SVGIG (reference sequence). The CDR3 totals 15 residues. As DNA, the CDR3 is TGTGCCTGGAGTGTACAGGGGGCCCCTTACAATGAGCAGTTCTTC. Amino acid sequence: CAWSVQGAPYNEQFF.

The genes are TRBV10-3 and TRBJ1-6; tentatively, D is TRBD1 (5 bases). CDR3 length equals 14 residues. Germline assignment: CDR1 ENHRY and CDR2 SYGVKD. V lost 4 bases to trimming and J lost 5 bases, with 9 bases between them. This chain's CDR3 is CAISGSGNNSPLHF. The CDR3 nucleotides read TGTGCCATCAGTGGATCAGGGAATAATTCACCCCTCCACTTT.

On this clone itself: Other DNA sequences in the same sample also yield this CDR3. J is TRBJ1-5 and V is TRBV7-2; the match to TRBD1 covers 7 bases. Germline V CDR1 and CDR2: SGHTA, FQGNSA. V gave up 2 bases and J gave up 2 bases; unmatched junction bases: 3. This CDR3 spans 15 amino acids. The CDR3 DNA is TGTGCCAGCAGCTTAAGGCAGGGGGGCAATCAGCCCCAGCATTTT. Protein: CASSLRQGGNQPQHF.

This clone was found a few times. The J gene is TRBJ2-4, the V gene TRBV10-3, with D possibly matching TRBD1 (7 bases). V dropped 2 bases and J dropped 6 bases, with 17 bases sitting between them. Germline V gene sequence: CDR1 ENHRY, CDR2 SYGVKD. The CDR3 has 16 residues. In DNA, the CDR3 is TGTGCCATCAGTGAGGCCACAGGGGTGGGGGGAAACATTCAGTACTTC. Its translation: CAISEATGVGGNIQYF.

The chain carries TRBV11-2 and TRBJ2-1, with 12 nucleotides matching TRBD2. J gave up 0 bases and V 1 base, and 1 base lay outside the gene matches. Germline lookup yields CDR1 SGHAT and CDR2 FQNNGV. CDR3 length: 17 amino acids. CDR3: CASSLASGGVSYNEQFF. The CDR3 bases are TGTGCCAGCAGCTTAGCTAGCGGGGGGGTCTCCTACAATGAGCAGTTCTTC.

This sequence joins TRBV6-6 and TRBJ2-7, with 9 bases matching TRBD1. The V gene end was trimmed by 6 bases and the J gene end by 3 bases; junction bases not matched to a gene: 6. The CDR3 spans 14 residues. The germline gives CDR1 MNHNY, CDR2 SVGAGI (reference sequence). CDR3 coding DNA: TGTGCCAGCAGGACCTGGGACAGGGACTACGAGCAGTACTTC. It yields the protein CASRTWDRDYEQYF.

The chain couples TRBV7-9 to TRBJ2-7, with 10 bases that match TRBD2. CDR1 and CDR2 from the germline V gene are SEHNR and FQNEAQ (reference sequence). Trimming removed 1 base from V and 3 bases from J; junction bases left unmatched: 9. The CDR3 length is 17 residues. The CDR3 loop is CASSLGAASGGHYEQYF. CDR3 DNA sequence: TGTGCCAGCAGCTTAGGGGCGGCTAGCGGGGGACACTACGAGCAGTACTTC. Variable domain in full (rest from reference TRBV7-9 and TRBJ2-7): DTGVSQNPRHKITKRGQNVTFRCDPISEHNRLYWYRQTLGQGPEFLTYFQNEAQLEKSRLLSDRFSAERPKGSFSTLEIQRTEQGDSAMYLCASSLGAASGGHYEQYFGPGTRLTVT.

V is TRBV15 and J is TRBJ1-4; D is undetermined. The CDR3 totals 16 residues. The V and J ends lost 0 bases and 2 bases respectively, with 10 bases between them. CDR1 is LNHNV, CDR2 YYDKDF, per germline (reference sequence). This chain's CDR3 is CATSRDVVETNEKLFF. CDR3 in DNA: TGTGCCACCAGCAGAGATGTGGTAGAGACTAATGAAAAACTGTTTTTT.

The V gene is TRBV10-3, the J gene TRBJ2-3; possibly TRBD2 for D (6 bases). Germline values: CDR1 ENHRY, CDR2 SYGVKD. The CDR3 has 15 residues. Trimming stripped 3 bases from V and 6 bases from J, with 16 bases between. The CDR3 nucleotides read TGTGCCATCAGTGACAGCGGGCTACCGTCTGATACGCAGTATTTT. This codes for CAISDSGLPSDTQYF.

The V and J genes are TRBV3-1 (or the pseudogene TRBV3-2) and TRBJ1-6, with TRBD1 matching 10 bases. The CDR3 contains 14 residues. The germline CDR1 and CDR2 sequences are LGHDT and YNNKEL (reference sequence). J gave up 11 bases and V 1 base, and 2 bases lay outside the gene matches. CDR3 protein: CASSQGTGGPPLHF. The CDR3 bases are TGTGCCAGCAGCCAAGGGACAGGGGGTCCACCCCTCCACTTT.

The chain joins TRBV7-9 to TRBJ2-3, with a possible D match to TRBD2 (5 bases). Trimming stripped 1 base from V and 11 bases from J, with 13 bases between. CDR3 length: 13 residues. The germline gives CDR1 SEHNR, CDR2 FQNEAQ (reference sequence). The CDR3 nucleotides read TGTGCCAGCAGCTTAGGATCGGGGAGTAGGCAGTATTTT. Encoded protein: CASSLGSGSRQYF. Supplemented by reference TRBV7-9 and TRBJ2-3, the full variable domain reads DTGVSQNPRHKITKRGQNVTFRCDPISEHNRLYWYRQTLGQGPEFLTYFQNEAQLEKSRLLSDRFSAERPKGSFSTLEIQRTEQGDSAMYLCASSLGSGSRQYFGPGTRLTVL.

V usage is TRBV19 and J usage is TRBJ2-2, with a weak D call TRBD2 (7 bases). The V end was cut by 1 base, the J end by 2 bases, with 11 bases between. Looked up from germline, CDR1 is LNHDA and CDR2 is SQIVND (reference sequence). This CDR3 has 16 residues. The CDR3 nucleotides read TGTGCCAGTAGTATAGCGGGGGGCTTCAACACCGGGGAGCTGTTTTTT. It encodes CASSIAGGFNTGELFF.

The chain links TRBV25-1 to TRBJ2-5; possible D gene TRBD1, 5 bases. Germline CDR1 and CDR2: MGHDK and SYGVNS. The CDR3 runs to 13 residues. The V end lost 3 bases, the J end lost 6 bases, and 11 bases lay between the germline ends. CDR3 in amino acids: CASSDSSGKTQYF. The CDR3 nucleotides read TGTGCCAGCAGTGATTCCTCAGGGAAGACCCAGTACTTC.

The V gene is TRBV11-2, the J gene TRBJ1-1; tentative D call: TRBD1 (5 bases). There are 15 residues in the CDR3. V lost 0 bases and J lost 6, with 14 bases in between. Germline V lookup: CDR1 SGHAT, CDR2 FQNNGV. CDR3 sequence reads: CASSLDPLSRAEAFF. In nucleotides, the CDR3 is TGTGCCAGCAGCTTAGATCCGCTTAGCAGGGCTGAAGCTTTCTTT. Variable domain in full (rest from reference TRBV11-2 and TRBJ1-1): EAGVAQSPRYKIIEKRQSVAFWCNPISGHATLYWYQQILGQGPKLLIQFQNNGVVDDSQLPKDRFSAERLKGVDSTLKIQPAKLEDSAVYLCASSLDPLSRAEAFFGQGTRLTVV.

The rearrangement uses TRBV7-9 and TRBJ1-2; TRBD1 matches 8 bases. The CDR3 has 15 residues. Trimming cost V 5 bases and J 8 bases; bases outside gene matches: 13. Germline lookup yields CDR1 SEHNR and CDR2 FQNEAQ (reference sequence). The CDR3 region has the DNA TGTGCCAGCAGCGTGGACAGGGACCGGTTTTGGGGCTACACCTTC. Its protein is CASSVDRDRFWGYTF.